This T cell receptor beta chain was identified during a study of cytomegalovirus exposure and HLA in healthy donors (dated by TCRdb to about 2017). General notes on the study: According to an earlier analysis of 587 of the donors, some 180 million T cells yielded 120 million or so unique TCR beta sequences and about 300 Gb of sequence data. Roughly 320 gigabases of sequencing data and around 85 million unique TCR sequences made up an early release that covered several hundred HLA-typed donors. Of the 300 to 500 genotyped donors, 75% to 85% were placed in the genetic ancestry cluster associated with self-reported Caucasian donors. The study was designed to test whether signatures of past pathogen exposure could be identified by cataloging public T cell receptors. The study profiled the T cell repertoires of about 720 subjects by immunosequencing and related them to cytomegalovirus serostatus. Along with the roughly 670-subject first cohort, a separate validation cohort of around 120 different subjects was used. The study combined high-throughput TCR immunosequencing, statistical association of individual TCRs with disease status, and machine learning to predict cytomegalovirus infection status. In a later analysis, previously published TCR beta repertoires from more than 500 donors were re-analyzed and high-resolution HLA genotyping was added so that TCR occurrence patterns could be studied. The later analysis used no new phenotypic data to find candidate immune exposures, relying instead on TCR beta sequences and their occurrence across donors. In an earlier analysis of more than 550 of the donors, high-throughput TCR beta sequencing was used to judge whether each TCR beta V gene segment behaved as functional or pseudogenic. Donor age, sex, ethnicity and CMV serostatus were compiled alongside the repertoire data. In a later genetic analysis, genome-wide SNP genotypes for 398 of the 666 donors were used, and that subset was treated as a discovery cohort. Every discovery cohort repertoire had been produced on one sequencing platform. Both class I and class II loci were covered by HLA typing, at four-digit resolution. The number of typed donors differed by locus: about 620-640 for A, B, C, DRB1 and DQB1; approximately 540 for DQA1; 606 for DPA1; and around 450 for DPB1. A handful of DR-DQ haplotypes were treated as single units for association and clustering because of strong linkage in the cohort. Across about 380 genotyped donors of the cohort, an average of about 220,000 unique TCR beta nucleotide sequences per donor were sequenced, and 15% to 20% of those sequences were non-productive. The paper's findings and limits, for the study overall: In a later genetic analysis, fewer N-insertions in productive TCRs were reported among donors in an Asian-associated ancestry cluster than the roughly 700-donor mean. A further reported finding was that TCR beta sequences accurately predicted the HLA-A and HLA-B alleles for most subjects in the first cohort. The earlier analysis of some 540 of the donors excluded roughly 17 rarely observed V segments, including chromosome 9 orphons, because counts were too low. Broadly in line with IMGT annotations, most TCR beta V segments showed up in productive rearrangements about 87% or about 30% of the time in an earlier analysis of a few hundred of the donors. When HLA alleles, especially DR and DQ, strongly co-occurred, attributing TCR associations to individual alleles was difficult. Linkage disequilibrium might explain the correlated functional status among segregating V segments, but an unknown experimental factor could not be ruled out. The only immune exposure information available for the cohort was CMV serostatus. Presence/absence analyses assumed roughly uniform sequencing depth across donors, an assumption that may not hold. Most CMV-associated TCR beta chains appeared to be HLA-restricted in a later analysis, and the HLA associations seemed to be driven largely by CMV exposure. Across donors, most TCR sequences were observed very rarely, whereas some public TCRs were present in many individuals. In the study, approximately 160 TCR beta chains were listed as associated with cytomegalovirus. In a later analysis, TCR association rates were found to vary across HLA loci, with the most associated TCRs seen for DRB1 alleles and the fewest for HLA-C alleles. A cluster of highly shared sequence variants was judged likely to be a technical artifact of the sequencing pipeline. HLA typing was unavailable for some donors at each locus, so association tests used only the typed subset. The 87-base-pair reads could not distinguish some IMGT-functional V segments, including TRBV6-2 and TRBV6-3, so those segments were excluded. A few of the identified cytomegalovirus-associated TCR beta chains were confirmed in vitro to be specific for cytomegalovirus antigens. In a later genetic analysis, a missense DCLRE1C variant was associated with V-gene and J-gene trimming of TCR beta chains, and the association was replicated in an independent cohort. In both the original and validation cohorts, the classifier was reported to diagnose cytomegalovirus status with high specificity and sensitivity. Only TCR beta chains were sequenced in this cohort, and the absence of alpha or paired-chain data limited detectable features. In a later analysis, some 18,000 TCR beta sequences were associated with specific HLA alleles at a false discovery rate of 0.05. Compared with equally common non-associated chains, HLA-associated TCR beta chains in a later analysis were more clonally expanded and had lower generation probabilities. A later analysis reported that several top co-occurrence clusters appeared linked to parvovirus B19, influenza, CMV and Epstein-Barr virus. It was suggested by the authors that the approach could potentially be generalized to other disease states and immunological phenotypes.

The cohort was made up of approximately 700 healthy bone marrow donors. At the time of sampling, every cohort member was nominally healthy, though immune exposures that went unrecorded were likely present. The donor was CMV seronegative and was included in the group of approximately 350 seronegative cohort members. A peripheral blood sample was provided by each donor, and peripheral blood mononuclear cells were used for TCR beta sequencing. Genomic DNA extraction from the blood cell samples was performed with the Qiagen DNeasy Blood Extraction Kit. As encoded in the germline V gene (reference sequence), CDR1 is SEHNR while CDR2 is FQNEAQ. Trimming at the junction amounts to 4 bases on V and 0 bases on J, and the germline ends lie 7 bases apart. From cysteine to phenylalanine, the CDR3 is 13 amino acids long. Of all the DNA, just the CDR3 is kept, 39 bases in frame from base 1. The library was obtained by the immunoSEQ multiplex PCR assay. For the multiplex PCR, a mixture combining 60 forward primers for TCR Vbeta segments and 13 reverse primers for TCR Jbeta segments was used. A multiplex PCR assay on genomic DNA amplified the CDR3 region of rearranged TCR beta genes. On the Illumina HiSeq System, the amplified TCR beta libraries were sequenced as 87-base-pair reads. The study's processing was this. In a later analysis, some 80 million unique TCR beta chains were counted across the roughly 670 repertoires, and roughly 10 million of these chains were shared by at least two donors. A nearest-neighbor algorithm error-corrected the raw reads and collapsed the reads into unique sequences, merging closely related sequences to remove PCR and sequencing errors. To assign V, D and J gene segments, CDR3 sequences were aligned to IMGT reference sequences. For a sequence to be retained, a match of at least six nucleotides was required to both a V gene segment and a J gene segment. A rearrangement counted as productive if the CDR3 had no stop codons and remained in frame with V and J, and every other rearrangement counted as non-productive. CDR3 was defined according to IMGT convention as the region running from the second conserved V-encoded cysteine to the conserved J-encoded phenylalanine. The earlier analysis of around 640 of the donors excluded sequences that lacked an unambiguous match to a single V gene segment. An earlier analysis of 587 of the donors called V segments functional above 56.7% productive rearrangements and segregating when the between-donor standard deviation exceeded 5%. A statistical classification framework was built to diagnose cytomegalovirus status from the catalog of TCR beta chain sequences. V and J gene assignment, in a later analysis, came from comparing TCR nucleotide sequences with IMGT/GENE-DB human TR gene sequences. Using the TCRdist pipeline, a later analysis assigned CDR3 sequences along with most-parsimonious VDJ recombination scenarios. In a later analysis, every TCR beta chain was defined by the combination of its CDR3 amino acid sequence and its V-gene family, and reads without a unique V-gene family were dropped. In a later analysis, 500 to 700 highly shared, low-generation-probability nucleotide sequences were removed to address suspected cross-contamination and a sequencing artifact. In a later analysis, a clonal expansion index for each public chain was calculated from normalized within-repertoire ranks of inferred template counts. Generation probabilities in a later analysis came from a VDJ recombination model fitted to out-of-frame rearrangements, and those results were checked against IGoR. In a later analysis, TCR-TCR, TCR-HLA and TCR-CMV co-occurrence was scored with hypergeometric tests, and a repertoire-size bias correction was applied to TCR pairs. A later analysis estimated false discovery rates by permuting HLA or CMV assignments 20 times. In a later analysis, co-occurring TCRs were grouped using DBSCAN, and TCRdist sequence similarity was added for clustering within HLA-allele-positive subsets. Co-occurrence clustering excluded repertoires with fewer than 30,000 or more than 120,000 public chains, plus five with anomalous nucleotide sharing. TCRdb provides this immuneACCESS table in a form limited to in-frame rearrangements. Some clones are lacking; in checked studies, under half of them reflect an unresolved V gene, and why the rest are absent is not known. V and J calls and clone size come straight from that table; D and trimming were deduced from the DNA. The table for this sample lists about 93,000 clones; about 78% of them were counted only once. The ten largest clones capture 3% to 3.5% of the sample.

As regards this clone: No cognate antigen has been identified for it. Nothing much larger sits one base from this clone, and base qualities are not available.

Rearrangement joined TRBV7-9 to TRBJ2-7; the D gene is perhaps TRBD1, from 5 matching bases. The sample consisted of PBMCs. This receptor was taken from a woman between 35 and 50 years old in good health and CMV-seronegative. The CDR3 amino acid sequence is: CASSYDSSYEQYF. DNA sequence: TGTGCCAGCAGCTACGACAGCTCCTACGAGCAGTACTTC. Where the CDR3 stops, the reference TRBV7-9 and TRBJ2-7 genes take over; the full variable domain is DTGVSQNPRHKITKRGQNVTFRCDPISEHNRLYWYRQTLGQGPEFLTYFQNEAQLEKSRLLSDRFSAERPKGSFSTLEIQRTEQGDSAMYLCASSYDSSYEQYFGPGTRLTVT.